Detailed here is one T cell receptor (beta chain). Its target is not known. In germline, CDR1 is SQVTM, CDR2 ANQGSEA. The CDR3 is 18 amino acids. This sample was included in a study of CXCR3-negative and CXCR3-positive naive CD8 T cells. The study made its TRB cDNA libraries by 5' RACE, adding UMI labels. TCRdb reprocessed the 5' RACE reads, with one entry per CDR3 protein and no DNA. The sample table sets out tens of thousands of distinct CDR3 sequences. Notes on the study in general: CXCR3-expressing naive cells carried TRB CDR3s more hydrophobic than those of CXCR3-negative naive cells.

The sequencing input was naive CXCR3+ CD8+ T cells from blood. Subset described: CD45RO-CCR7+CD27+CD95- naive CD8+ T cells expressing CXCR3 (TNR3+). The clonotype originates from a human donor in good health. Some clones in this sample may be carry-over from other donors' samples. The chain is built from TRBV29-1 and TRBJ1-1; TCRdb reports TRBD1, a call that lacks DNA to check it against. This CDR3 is CSVDGRMGQEISNTEAFF.